What follows are 23 T cell receptor beta chains derived from one specimen sequenced in a study of cytomegalovirus exposure and HLA in healthy donors (TCRdb year 2017). Library preparation used the immunoSEQ multiplex PCR assay. The multiplex PCR relied on a mix of 60 forward primers for TCR Vbeta segments and 13 reverse primers for TCR Jbeta segments. Held by TCRdb, this immuneACCESS table contains in-frame sequences only and omits some clones. Under half of the omission traces to an unresolved V gene where checked; the cause of the rest is unknown. The sample contains 100,000 to 150,000 clones, about 73% of them found a single time. The ten largest account for 2.9% of the sample. The sequencing sample was made of PBMCs. The receptors derive from a human donor in good health.

This clone was seen a single time. This chain links TRBV9 with TRBJ2-3; tentatively, D is TRBD2 (6 bases). The V gene's germline CDR1 is SGDLS and CDR2 YYNGEE. The CDR3 spans 17 residues. The V and J ends lost 3 bases and 4 bases respectively, with 21 bases between them. The CDR3 coding sequence is TGTGCCAGCAGCGAAAGGAGCGGGTCGGGCGTGGCAGATACGCAGTATTTT. This sequence encodes CASSERSGSGVADTQYF.

This chain uses TRBV27 with TRBJ1-6, with 9 bases matching TRBD1. V trimming: 3 bases; J trimming: 8 bases; junction bases outside the gene matches: 5. Germline V CDR1 and CDR2: MNHEY, SMNVEV (reference sequence). The CDR3 contains 15 residues. CDR3 protein: CASSFGTGRDSPLHF. As DNA, the CDR3 is TGTGCCAGCAGTTTCGGGACAGGGCGCGATTCACCCCTCCACTTT.

The gene calls are TRBV11-2 and TRBJ1-2, with a weak D call TRBD1 (6 bases). V lost 0 bases, J lost 8 bases, and 25 bases lay in between. The V gene's germline CDR1 is SGHAT and CDR2 FQNNGV. The CDR3 is 18 residues long. In nucleotides, the CDR3 is TGTGCCAGCAGCTTAGAGGGGGGGGCAGGGTTTCATTTTGGGGGCTACACCTTC. It codes for CASSLEGGAGFHFGGYTF.

This clone was picked up a small number of times. The rearrangement links TRBV27 to TRBJ1-1; 7 bases align to TRBD1. Germline V gives CDR1 MNHEY, CDR2 SMNVEV (reference sequence). The J segment lost 6 bases and the V segment lost 6 bases, leaving 16 bases of the junction unmatched. CDR3 length equals 16 residues. DNA for the CDR3: TGTGCCAGCAGGCTACGAAACAGGGGTAGAAGATCTGAAGCTTTCTTT. Translation: CASRLRNRGRRSEAFF.

The chain employs TRBV4-3 and TRBJ2-1; the D gene is possibly TRBD2 (7 bases). The CDR3 covers 16 residues. Germline-derived CDR1 and CDR2 are LGHNA and YSLEER. Trimming took 0 bases from V and 5 from J, leaving 14 bases between them. The DNA of the CDR3 is TGCGCCAGCAGCCAAGAAGAGGGGGGGCCTGACAATGAGCAGTTCTTC. Encoded protein: CASSQEEGGPDNEQFF.

The V and J genes are TRBV12-2 and TRBJ2-1; the D segment call TRBD1 is taken from the table without a DNA check. TRBV12-2 is designated a pseudogene. This CDR3 has 19 residues. The CDR3 reads CASRLGNVRGRRTLNEQFF. The CDR3 DNA is TGTGCAAGTCGCTTAGGAAATGTAAGGGGGCGCCGAACTCTGAATGAGCAGTTCTTC.

The chain has TRBV4-2 and TRBJ2-3; TRBD2 matches 12 bases. Germline CDR1 reads LGHNA; CDR2 reads YNFKEQ. This CDR3 region has 17 residues. V dropped 3 bases and J dropped 0; count of bases not matched to a gene: 4. The CDR3 here is CASSQRLAGASTDTQYF. CDR3 DNA: TGTGCCAGCAGCCAGAGACTAGCGGGGGCGAGCACAGATACGCAGTATTTT.

The genes are TRBV4-2 and TRBJ1-1; D is possibly TRBD1 (6 bases). V lost 4 bases to trimming and J lost 8 bases, with 23 bases between them. CDR1 and CDR2 from the germline V gene are LGHNA and YNFKEQ. The CDR3 totals 16 residues. The CDR3 nucleotides read TGTGCCAGCAGCCCCTACTACCCGGACAGAATCGGGGAAGCTTTCTTT. Translating it yields CASSPYYPDRIGEAFF.

The V gene is TRBV6-1, the J gene TRBJ2-7; TRBD1 agrees at 9 bases. The CDR3 has 16 amino acids. J was trimmed by 2 bases and V by 1 base; bases with no gene match: 6. Germline CDR1 and CDR2: MNHNS and SASEGT. CDR3 protein: CASSEVWTGAAYEQYF. The CDR3 DNA sequence: TGTGCCAGCAGTGAAGTTTGGACAGGGGCAGCCTACGAGCAGTACTTC.

This clone has more than one count but fewer than ten. The J gene is TRBJ2-2, the V gene TRBV5-6, with a weak D call TRBD1 (7 bases). Trimming cost V 7 bases and J 0 bases, with 16 bases left between them. This CDR3 is built from 16 residues. Germline CDR1 reads SGHDT; CDR2 reads YYEEEE. CDR3 loop: CASHQGGSPNTGELFF. The CDR3 bases are TGTGCCAGCCACCAGGGGGGCAGCCCGAACACCGGGGAGCTGTTTTTT. The full variable domain, rest sourced from reference TRBV5-6 and TRBJ2-2, is DAGVTQSPTHLIKTRGQQVTLRCSPKSGHDTVSWYQQALGQGPQFIFQYYEEEERQRGNFPDRFSGHQFPNYSSELNVNALLLGDSALYLCASHQGGSPNTGELFFGEGSRLTVL.

With respect to this clone: The junction shows a germline mismatch at one end, possibly a read error. J is TRBJ2-5 and V is TRBV7-9; 8 bases agree with TRBD1. The CDR3 totals 18 residues. CDR1 and CDR2 from the germline V gene are SEHNR and FQNEAQ (reference sequence). CDR3 protein: CSSSSTQGGRDRFETQYF. DNA for the CDR3: TGTTCCAGCAGCTCAACACAAGGGGGCCGGGACAGGTTTGAGACCCAGTACTTC. The whole variable domain, remainder taken from reference TRBV7-9 and TRBJ2-5, is DTGVSQNPRHKITKRGQNVTFRCDPISEHNRLYWYRQTLGQGPEFLTYFQNEAQLEKSRLLSDRFSAERPKGSFSTLEIQRTEQGDSAMYLCSSSSTQGGRDRFETQYFGPGTRLLVL.

The chain uses TRBV5-4 and TRBJ2-1, with D possibly matching TRBD2 (6 bases). The CDR3 has 16 residues. The germline V and J ends were trimmed by 4 bases and 4 bases, with 18 bases remaining between them. Germline CDR1 and CDR2: SGHNT and YYREEE (reference sequence). CDR3 nucleotide sequence: TGTGCCAGCAGCCGCGGGATCCCCACGCTTTACAATGAGCAGTTCTTC. Translating it yields CASSRGIPTLYNEQFF.

This clone was counted once. V and J are TRBV2 and TRBJ2-2, with TRBD1 identical over 7 bases. CDR1 is SNHLY, CDR2 FYNNEI, per germline. The CDR3 is 13 residues long. V trimming: 10 bases; J trimming: 1 base; junction bases outside the gene matches: 3. The CDR3 bases are TGTGCCATCCGACAGGGGAACACCGGGGAGCTGTTTTTT. Encoded protein: CAIRQGNTGELFF.

The chain has TRBV19 and TRBJ1-5, with TRBD1 matching 9 bases. Trimming cost V 4 bases and J 6 bases; bases outside gene matches: 10. Germline V gives CDR1 LNHDA, CDR2 SQIVND (reference sequence). This CDR3 comprises 16 residues. The CDR3 reads CASSTAGTGSGQPQHF. CDR3 DNA sequence: TGTGCCAGTAGTACAGCCGGGACAGGGTCCGGTCAGCCCCAGCATTTT.

CDR3 loop: CASRGVGETQYF. CDR3 nucleotide sequence: TGTGCCAGCAGAGGGGTCGGTGAGACCCAGTACTTC. This sequence joins TRBV11-2 and TRBJ2-5; possible D gene TRBD1, 5 bases. Trimming removed 6 bases from V and 5 bases from J, with 10 bases in between. The CDR3 runs 12 residues. The germline CDR1 and CDR2 sequences are SGHAT and FQNNGV.

V is TRBV5-1 and J is TRBJ2-7; 7 nucleotides agree with TRBD1. The CDR3 is 12 residues long. J gave up 6 bases and V 4 bases, and 4 bases lay outside the gene matches. Germline V CDR1 and CDR2: SGHRS, YFSETQ. The CDR3 coding sequence is TGCGCCAGCAGCCCGACAGGGCGCGAGCAGTACTTC. Protein: CASSPTGREQYF.

The CDR3 DNA follows: TGTGCCAGTAGTATTCGCGGCCACAGGAGTTATAGCAATCAGCCCCAGCATTTT. Protein: CASSIRGHRSYSNQPQHF. This chain links TRBV19 with TRBJ1-5, with D possibly being TRBD1 (5 bases). This CDR3 region has 18 residues. V shed 3 bases and J shed 0 bases, with 18 bases lying between them. Germline V gives CDR1 LNHDA, CDR2 SQIVND (reference sequence).

The rearrangement uses TRBV30 and TRBJ1-1; D ambiguous. V was clipped by 2 bases and J by 5 bases, with 12 bases between them. Germline CDR1 reads GTSNPN; CDR2 reads SVGIG (reference sequence). This CDR3 region has 13 residues. The CDR3 sequence: CAWSHMSGTEAFF. In nucleotides, the CDR3 is TGTGCCTGGAGTCACATGTCGGGGACTGAAGCTTTCTTT. Full variable domain (rest looked up from reference TRBV30 and TRBJ1-1): SQTIHQWPATLVQPVGSPLSLECTVEGTSNPNLYWYRQAAGRGLQLLFYSVGIGQISSEVPQNLSASRPQDRQFILSSKKLLLSDSGFYLCAWSHMSGTEAFFGQGTRLTVV.

V is TRBV4-3 and J is TRBJ2-1, with D tentatively TRBD2 (6 bases). The CDR3 is 14 residues long. Germline V gene sequence: CDR1 LGHNA, CDR2 YSLEER. Trimming took 0 bases from V and 4 from J, leaving 7 bases between them. CDR3 nucleotide sequence: TGCGCCAGCAGCCAAGAGGGGGGATACAATGAGCAGTTCTTC. The encoded protein is CASSQEGGYNEQFF.

J is TRBJ2-3 and V is TRBV4-3, with D possibly TRBD2 on 6 matching bases. Trimming cost V 0 bases and J 4 bases, with 17 bases left between them. Germline-derived CDR1 and CDR2 are LGHNA and YSLEER. This CDR3 region has 17 residues. In DNA, the CDR3 is TGCGCCAGCAGCCAAGATTTCGGCGGGATTAAAGCAGATACGCAGTATTTT. Protein product: CASSQDFGGIKADTQYF.

This clone has only a few counts. The chain recombines TRBV19 with TRBJ1-1; weak D call: TRBD1 (6 bases). This CDR3 is 14 amino acids long. The V gene lost 6 bases and the J gene lost 3 bases, with 14 bases spanning the gap. Germline lookup yields CDR1 LNHDA and CDR2 SQIVND (reference sequence). Here the CDR3 reads CASRYRGGDTEAFF. In nucleotides, the CDR3 is TGTGCCAGTAGGTACCGAGGGGGGGACACTGAAGCTTTCTTT.

This chain uses TRBV30 with TRBJ2-4; 7 nucleotides match TRBD2. The CDR3 runs 14 residues. With V trimmed by 2 bases and J by 11 bases, 12 bases remained unmatched. Germline values: CDR1 GTSNPN, CDR2 SVGIG (reference sequence). The DNA of the CDR3 is TGTGCCTGGAGTCCGGGACTACTCCTTTCGGTTCAGTACTTC. As protein: CAWSPGLLLSVQYF.

This sequence joins TRBV9 and TRBJ1-3; 7 bases align to TRBD1. Germline trimming cut 3 bases from V and 3 bases from J; bases unmatched to any gene: 6. This CDR3 comprises 15 residues. Germline V CDR1 and CDR2: SGDLS, YYNGEE. The CDR3 coding sequence is TGTGCCAGCAGCGCAACGGGACAGAATGGAAACACCATATATTTT. This codes for CASSATGQNGNTIYF.